The 14 T cell receptor beta chains in this list originate from one sample, sequenced in a study of shared clonotypes between healthy human individuals. The repertoire was sequenced with immunoSEQ multiplex PCR; TCRdb's copy has only in-frame clones and lacks some. The sample includes some 2,000,000 clones, roughly 96% of them seen just once. Sequenced input: naive CD4+ T cells sorted from blood. This sample's subset: CD45RA+ positively selected. These receptors were obtained from a man between 18 and 35 years old in good health.

The V call is TRBV11-2, the J call TRBJ2-1, with D possibly called TRBD1 or TRBD2 (5 bases each). Trimming took off 5 bases at V and 6 bases at J, with 17 bases between the two ends. Germline CDR1 reads SGHAT; CDR2 reads FQNNGV. The CDR3 contains 15 residues. The CDR3 reads CASSPGAWDPNEQFF. In DNA, the CDR3 is TGTGCCAGCAGCCCCGGGGCCTGGGATCCCAATGAGCAGTTCTTC.

The V call is TRBV28, the J call TRBJ2-7; 11 bases align to TRBD1. The CDR3 sequence is 15 residues long. Trimming took 5 bases from V and 3 from J; bases not matched to a gene: 6. The germline CDR1 and CDR2 sequences are MDHEN and SYDVKM. Written as DNA, the CDR3 is TGTGCCAGCAGTCAACCCGGGACAGGGGGCTACGAGCAGTACTTC. It translates to CASSQPGTGGYEQYF.

The rearrangement links TRBV15 to TRBJ2-3; no definite D call. Trimming took 0 bases from V and 0 from J, leaving 10 bases between them. Germline V lookup: CDR1 LNHNV, CDR2 YYDKDF (reference sequence). The CDR3 contains 16 residues. The CDR3 protein is CATSRDMLRSTDTQYF. In nucleotides, the CDR3 is TGTGCCACCAGCAGAGATATGCTACGGAGCACAGATACGCAGTATTTT. Supplemented by reference TRBV15 and TRBJ2-3, the full variable domain reads DAMVIQNPRYQVTQFGKPVTLSCSQTLNHNVMYWYQQKSSQAPKLLFHYYDKDFNNEADTPDNFQSRRPNTSFCFLDIRSPGLGDTAMYLCATSRDMLRSTDTQYFGPGTRLTVL.

About this clone itself: This CDR3 is also generated by other DNA sequences in the sample. The chain combines TRBV10-3 with TRBJ1-4, with D unresolved. CDR3 size: 13 residues. CDR1 is ENHRY and CDR2 is SYGVKD in the germline V gene. Trimming removed 6 bases from V and 2 bases from J, with 7 bases in between. CDR3 nucleotides: TGTGCCATCAGGGGCGATACTAATGAAAAACTGTTTTTT. It yields the protein CAIRGDTNEKLFF.

This clone was detected a few times. This chain connects TRBV30 to TRBJ1-2; tentative D call: TRBD1 (6 bases). Trimming removed 3 bases from V and 8 bases from J, with 16 bases in between. CDR3 length equals 13 residues. Germline CDR1 GTSNPN, CDR2 SVGIG (reference sequence). The CDR3 nucleotides are TGTGCCTGGAGCATACTCGGGACACAGGGCTACACCTTC. It is translated as CAWSILGTQGYTF.

The rearrangement joins TRBV7-2 to TRBJ1-4; D ambiguous. The CDR3 length is 13 residues. Germline V gene lookup returns CDR1 SGHTA and CDR2 FQGNSA. Trimming pared 2 bases from V and 13 bases from J, leaving 14 bases between. CDR3 sequence: CASSLSSWRGLFF. CDR3 coding DNA: TGTGCCAGCAGCTTATCTTCGTGGCGGGGACTGTTTTTT.

The chain recombines TRBV10-1 with TRBJ2-2; 8 bases line up with TRBD1. CDR3 length equals 16 residues. In germline, CDR1 is WNHNN, CDR2 SYGVQD (reference sequence). Trimming cost V 2 bases and J 0 bases; bases outside gene matches: 2. The CDR3 protein is CASSERTGPNTGELFF. As DNA, the CDR3 is TGCGCCAGCAGTGAGAGGACAGGGCCGAACACCGGGGAGCTGTTTTTT.

This chain connects TRBV5-1 to TRBJ2-1, with TRBD1 matching over 7 bases. This CDR3 has 14 residues. CDR1 and CDR2 (germline): SGHRS, YFSETQ. V was clipped by 3 bases and J by 7 bases; unmatched bases: 7. The CDR3 DNA sequence: TGCGCCAGCAGCTCCTCGACAGGGATTAATGAGCAGTTCTTC. It translates to CASSSSTGINEQFF.

V usage is TRBV6-5 and J usage is TRBJ1-6; D not certain. V gave up 8 bases and J gave up 9 bases, with 11 bases separating them. CDR1 is MNHEY, CDR2 SVGAGI, per germline. This CDR3 comprises 12 residues. In nucleotides, the CDR3 is TGTGCCAGCCAGACACCCGGTTCACCCCTCCACTTT. This codes for CASQTPGSPLHF.

The chain combines TRBV6-6 with TRBJ2-7; weak D call: TRBD1 (5 bases). Trimming pared 6 bases from V and 3 bases from J, leaving 12 bases between. The CDR3 length is 13 residues. Germline CDR1 and CDR2: MNHNY and SVGAGI (reference sequence). As DNA, the CDR3 is TGTGCCAGCAGCGCCAGGGTAGGCTACGAGCAGTACTTC. It yields the protein CASSARVGYEQYF.

The gene calls are TRBV7-3 and TRBJ2-5; D may be TRBD2 (6 bases). Trimming cost V 2 bases and J 3 bases, with 13 bases left between them. This CDR3 is 15 amino acids long. The germline CDR1 and CDR2 sequences are SGHTA and FQGTGA. CDR3 sequence: CASSLWGESKETQYF. CDR3 in DNA: TGTGCCAGCAGCTTATGGGGGGAAAGTAAAGAGACCCAGTACTTC.

This clone was seen just once. The chain employs TRBV30 and TRBJ2-7, with D perhaps matching TRBD2 (6 bases). The CDR3 contains 13 residues. Trimming stripped 7 bases from V and 0 bases from J, with 13 bases between. Germline CDR1 GTSNPN, CDR2 SVGIG (reference sequence). For the CDR3, the DNA is TGTGCCTCGGGAGATGACAGCTCCTACGAGCAGTACTTC. Its translation: CASGDDSSYEQYF.

The genes are TRBV9 and TRBJ2-7; TRBD2 is a possible D gene (5 bases). Trimming cost V 0 bases and J 2 bases, with 15 bases left between them. Germline V gives CDR1 SGDLS, CDR2 YYNGEE. The CDR3 contains 16 residues. This chain's CDR3 is CASSVAGSGTAYEQYF. The CDR3 DNA reads TGTGCCAGCAGCGTAGCTGGCAGCGGCACAGCCTACGAGCAGTACTTC.

This rearrangement joins TRBV5-1 to TRBJ1-2; the match to TRBD1 covers 9 bases. CDR3 length equals 15 residues. With V trimmed by 1 base and J by 4 bases, 5 bases remained unmatched. Germline loops: CDR1 SGHRS, CDR2 YFSETQ. CDR3 in DNA: TGCGCCAGCAGCTTGTTCGGGACAGGGTCCTATGGCTACACCTTC. Translating gives CASSLFGTGSYGYTF.